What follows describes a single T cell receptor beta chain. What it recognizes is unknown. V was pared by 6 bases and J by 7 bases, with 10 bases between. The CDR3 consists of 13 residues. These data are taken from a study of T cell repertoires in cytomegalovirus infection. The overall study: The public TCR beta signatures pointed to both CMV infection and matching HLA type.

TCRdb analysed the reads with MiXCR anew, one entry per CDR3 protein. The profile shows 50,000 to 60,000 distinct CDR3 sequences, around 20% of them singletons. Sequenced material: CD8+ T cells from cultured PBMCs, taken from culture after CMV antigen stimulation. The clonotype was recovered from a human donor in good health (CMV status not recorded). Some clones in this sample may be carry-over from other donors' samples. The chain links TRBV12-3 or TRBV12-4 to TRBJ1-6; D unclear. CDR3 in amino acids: CASSETLNSPLHF. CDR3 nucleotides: TGTGCCAGCAGCGAAACCCTAAATTCACCCCTCCACTTT.